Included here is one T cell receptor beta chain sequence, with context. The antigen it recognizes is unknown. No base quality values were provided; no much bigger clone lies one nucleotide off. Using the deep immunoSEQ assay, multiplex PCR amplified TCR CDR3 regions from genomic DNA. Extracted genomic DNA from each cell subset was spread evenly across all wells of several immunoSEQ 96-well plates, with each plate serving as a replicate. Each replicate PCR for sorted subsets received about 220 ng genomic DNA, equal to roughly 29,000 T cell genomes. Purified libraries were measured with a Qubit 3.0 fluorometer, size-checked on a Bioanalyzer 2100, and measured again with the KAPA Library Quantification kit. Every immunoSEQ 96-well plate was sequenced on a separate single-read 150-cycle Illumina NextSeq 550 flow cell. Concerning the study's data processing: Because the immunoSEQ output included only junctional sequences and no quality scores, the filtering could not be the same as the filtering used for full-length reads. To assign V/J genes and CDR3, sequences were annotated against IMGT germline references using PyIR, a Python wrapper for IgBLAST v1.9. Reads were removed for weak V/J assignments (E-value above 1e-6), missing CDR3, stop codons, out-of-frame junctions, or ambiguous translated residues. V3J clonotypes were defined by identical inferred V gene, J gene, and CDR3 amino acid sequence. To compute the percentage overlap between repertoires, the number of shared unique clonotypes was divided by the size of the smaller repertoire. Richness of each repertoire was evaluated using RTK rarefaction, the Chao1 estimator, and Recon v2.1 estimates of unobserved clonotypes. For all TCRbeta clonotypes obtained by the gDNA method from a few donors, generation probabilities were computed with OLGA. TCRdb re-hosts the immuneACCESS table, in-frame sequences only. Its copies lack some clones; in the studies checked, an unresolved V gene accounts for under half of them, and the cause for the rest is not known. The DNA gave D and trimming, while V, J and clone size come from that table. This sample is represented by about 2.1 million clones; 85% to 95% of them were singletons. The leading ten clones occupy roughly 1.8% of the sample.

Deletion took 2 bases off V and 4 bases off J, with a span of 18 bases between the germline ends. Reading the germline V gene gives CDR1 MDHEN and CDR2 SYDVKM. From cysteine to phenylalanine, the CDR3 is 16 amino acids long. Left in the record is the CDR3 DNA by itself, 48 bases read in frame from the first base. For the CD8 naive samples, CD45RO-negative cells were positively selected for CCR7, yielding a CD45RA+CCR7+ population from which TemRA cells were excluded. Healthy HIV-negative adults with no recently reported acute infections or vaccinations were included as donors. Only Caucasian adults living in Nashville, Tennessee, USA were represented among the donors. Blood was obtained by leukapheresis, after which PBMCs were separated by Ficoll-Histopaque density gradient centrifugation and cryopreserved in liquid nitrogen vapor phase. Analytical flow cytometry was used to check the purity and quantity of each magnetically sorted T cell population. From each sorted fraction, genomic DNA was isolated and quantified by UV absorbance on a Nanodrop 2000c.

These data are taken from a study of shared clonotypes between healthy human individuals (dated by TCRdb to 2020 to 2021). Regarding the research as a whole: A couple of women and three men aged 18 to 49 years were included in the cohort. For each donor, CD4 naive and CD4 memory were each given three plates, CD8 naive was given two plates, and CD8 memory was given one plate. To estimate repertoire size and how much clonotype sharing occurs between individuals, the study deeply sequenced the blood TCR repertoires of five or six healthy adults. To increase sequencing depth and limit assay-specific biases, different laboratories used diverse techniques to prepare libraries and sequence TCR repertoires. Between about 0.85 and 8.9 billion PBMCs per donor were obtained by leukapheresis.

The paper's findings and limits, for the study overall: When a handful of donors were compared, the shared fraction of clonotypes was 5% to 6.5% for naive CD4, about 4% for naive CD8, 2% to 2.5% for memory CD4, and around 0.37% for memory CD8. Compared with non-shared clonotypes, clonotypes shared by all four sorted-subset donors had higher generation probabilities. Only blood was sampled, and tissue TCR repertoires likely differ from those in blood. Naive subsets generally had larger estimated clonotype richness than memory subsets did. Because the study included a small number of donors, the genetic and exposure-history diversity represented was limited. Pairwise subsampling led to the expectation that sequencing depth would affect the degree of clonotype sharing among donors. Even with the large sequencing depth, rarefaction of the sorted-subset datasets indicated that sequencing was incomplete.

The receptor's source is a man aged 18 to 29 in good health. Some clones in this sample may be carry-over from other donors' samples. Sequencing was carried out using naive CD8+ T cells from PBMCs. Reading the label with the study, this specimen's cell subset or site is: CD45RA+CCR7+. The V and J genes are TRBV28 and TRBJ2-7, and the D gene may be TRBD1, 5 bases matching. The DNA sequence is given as TGTGCCAGCAGTTTAATGGAGCTAGGGGATCGGTACGAGCAGTACTTC. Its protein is CASSLMELGDRYEQYF.